This T cell receptor (beta chain) originates from a study of T cell repertoires in cytomegalovirus infection. Study at large: Public signatures in TCR beta pointed to CMV infection and matching HLA type.

Losses at the gene ends were 1 base for V and 4 bases for J; bases not matched to a gene: 4. Germline CDR1 and CDR2: SNHLY and FYNNEI. The CDR3 is 15 amino acids. Remarks on this clonotype: Antigen specificity is unknown.

TCRdb reprocessed the reads with MiXCR, giving one entry per CDR3 protein. The profile shows about 920,000 distinct CDR3 sequences, approximately 33% of them singletons. This TCR was sampled from a human donor in good health (CMV status not recorded). Some clones in this sample may be carry-over from other donors' samples. Specimen: cultured CD8+ T cells from PBMCs, collected from culture after CMV antigen stimulation. The chain couples TRBV2 to TRBJ1-3; TRBD1 agrees at 7 bases. The CDR3 nucleotides are TGTGCCAGCAGTGAAGACAGGGGTAGAGGAAACACCATATATTTT. Encoded protein: CASSEDRGRGNTIYF.